Shown below are 13 T cell receptor beta chains from a single sample sequenced in a study of cytomegalovirus exposure and HLA in healthy donors (TCRdb year 2017). The protocol used for the library was the immunoSEQ multiplex PCR assay. For the multiplex PCR, a mixture combining 60 forward primers for TCR Vbeta segments and 13 reverse primers for TCR Jbeta segments was used. Held by TCRdb, this immuneACCESS table contains in-frame sequences only and omits some clones. Under half of the omission traces to an unresolved V gene where checked; the cause of the rest is unknown. For this sample the table gives 85,000 to 130,000 clones, of which about 71% were detected only once. The top ten clonotypes cover 0.79% of the sample. Sequenced: PBMCs. All receptors derive from a boy aged 5-17 years in good health and CMV-seronegative.

V and J are TRBV1 and TRBJ1-6. TRBV1 represents a pseudogene. The CDR3 contains 19 residues. The CDR3: CTSSQDPGLGFSWKSPLHF. Here the CDR3 DNA reads TGCACCAGCAGCCAAGATCCGGGACTGGGGTTTTCCTGGAAGTCACCCCTCCACTTT.

V gene TRBV6-6 combines with J gene TRBJ1-2; 8 bases agree with TRBD1. Trimming took 5 bases from V and 4 from J; bases not matched to a gene: 9. Germline assignment: CDR1 MNHNY and CDR2 SVGAGI (reference sequence). This CDR3 is 15 amino acids long. The CDR3 DNA sequence: TGTGCCAGCAGTAGTACGACAGGGGCAAGCTATGGCTACACCTTC. Translated: CASSSTTGASYGYTF.

V and J are TRBV5-1 and TRBJ1-1; 7 bases are a match to TRBD1. Per germline, CDR1 SGHRS and CDR2 YFSETQ. The CDR3 extends over 13 amino acids. Trimming removed 4 bases from V and 7 bases from J; junction bases left unmatched: 7. CDR3 coding DNA: TGCGCCAGCAGCGTCAGGGGGTATGATGAAGCTTTCTTT. It encodes CASSVRGYDEAFF.

To note about this clone: In the same sample, other DNA sequences code for this CDR3. The CDR3 coding sequence is TGTGCCAGCAGTCGTACAGGGGGCAATCAGCCCCAGCATTTT. It translates to CASSRTGGNQPQHF. The rearrangement uses TRBV6-5 and TRBJ1-5; the match to TRBD1 covers 7 bases. Looked up from germline, CDR1 is MNHEY and CDR2 is SVGAGI. The junction had 3 bases not matched to a gene; V was cut back by 5 bases and J by 2 bases. The CDR3 loop spans 14 amino acids.

This clone was seen just once. V and J are TRBV12-5 and TRBJ2-7; perhaps TRBD2 as D (6 bases). CDR1 and CDR2 from the germline V gene are LGHNT and FRNRAP. The CDR3 is 13 amino acids. The V gene lost 6 bases and the J gene lost 2 bases, with 11 bases spanning the gap. The CDR3 sequence: CASGASATYEQYF. Written as DNA, the CDR3 is TGTGCTAGTGGGGCTAGCGCAACCTACGAGCAGTACTTC.

The V and J genes are TRBV28 and TRBJ1-1; no clear D gene. CDR3 size: 11 residues. V lost 5 bases to trimming and J lost 11 bases, with 12 bases between them. CDR1 is MDHEN and CDR2 is SYDVKM in the germline V gene. In DNA, the CDR3 is TGTGCCAGCAGTGCCCTTGAGGTTGCTTTCTTT. It translates to CASSALEVAFF.

The rearrangement uses TRBV21-1 and TRBJ1-5; the tabulated D call, TRBD1, remains unverified against the DNA. TRBV21-1 corresponds to a pseudogene. This CDR3 has 17 residues. The CDR3, as DNA: TGTGCCAGCAGCAGGAGGACAGGGGGCCATGCCTATCAGCCCCAGCATTTT. Translating it yields CASSRRTGGHAYQPQHF.

This clone was detected only a few times. The chain employs TRBV15 and TRBJ2-7, with a weak D call TRBD1 (5 bases). V was clipped by 0 bases and J by 3 bases, with 18 bases between them. The germline CDR1 and CDR2 sequences are LNHNV and YYDKDF (reference sequence). The CDR3 has 17 residues. The CDR3 is CATSRDREQALIYEQYF. DNA for the CDR3: TGTGCCACCAGCAGAGATAGGGAACAGGCACTAATCTACGAGCAGTACTTC.

The rearrangement links TRBV7-9 to TRBJ1-4; D not resolved. The germline V gene has CDR1 SEHNR and CDR2 FQNEAQ (reference sequence). V shed 7 bases and J shed 1 base, with 13 bases lying between them. The CDR3 runs to 15 residues. The CDR3 sequence is CASIGPGITNEKLFF. The DNA of the CDR3 is TGTGCCAGCATTGGGCCGGGGATAACTAATGAAAAACTGTTTTTT.

The chain links TRBV7-2 to TRBJ1-2, with 7 bases matching TRBD1. J was trimmed by 6 bases and V by 3 bases; bases with no gene match: 10. CDR3 length: 15 residues. CDR1 and CDR2 from the germline V gene are SGHTA and FQGNSA. The DNA for the CDR3 is TGTGCCAGCAGCTTCCGAAGGGGGCTAGGAGATGGCTACACCTTC. Translating gives CASSFRRGLGDGYTF.

The chain couples TRBV2 to TRBJ1-5; a possible D gene is TRBD1 (6 bases). V dropped 5 bases and J dropped 6 bases, with 11 bases sitting between them. Germline CDR1 SNHLY, CDR2 FYNNEI. This CDR3 has 13 amino acids. The CDR3 loop is CASSQGSGQPQHF. In nucleotides, the CDR3 is TGTGCCAGCAGTCAGGGGTCAGGTCAGCCCCAGCATTTT.

J is TRBJ2-1 and V is TRBV4-1, with TRBD2 as a possible D gene (6 bases). In germline, CDR1 is MGHRA, CDR2 YSYEKL. The CDR3 has 16 residues. V lost 1 base to trimming and J lost 0 bases, with 10 bases between them. The CDR3 protein is CASSQGAGSSYNEQFF. The CDR3 DNA reads TGCGCCAGCAGCCAAGGGGCGGGGAGCTCCTACAATGAGCAGTTCTTC.

This chain links TRBV7-2 with TRBJ2-1; no firm D call. The germline V and J ends were trimmed by 1 base and 0 bases, with 7 bases remaining between them. The CDR3 contains 15 residues. Germline loops: CDR1 SGHTA, CDR2 FQGNSA. CDR3 region: CASSLVPSSYNEQFF. The CDR3 DNA is TGTGCCAGCAGCTTAGTTCCTAGCTCCTACAATGAGCAGTTCTTC.